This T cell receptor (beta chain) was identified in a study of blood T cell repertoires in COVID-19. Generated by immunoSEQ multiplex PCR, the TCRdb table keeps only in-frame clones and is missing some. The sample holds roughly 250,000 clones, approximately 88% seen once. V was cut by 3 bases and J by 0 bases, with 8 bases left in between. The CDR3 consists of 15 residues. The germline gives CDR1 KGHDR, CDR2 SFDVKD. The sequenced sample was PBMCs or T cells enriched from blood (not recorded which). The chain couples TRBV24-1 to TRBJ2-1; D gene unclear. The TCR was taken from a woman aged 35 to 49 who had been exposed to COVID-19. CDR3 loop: CATSDVSSSYNEQFF. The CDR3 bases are TGTGCCACCAGTGATGTTTCGAGCTCCTACAATGAGCAGTTCTTC.